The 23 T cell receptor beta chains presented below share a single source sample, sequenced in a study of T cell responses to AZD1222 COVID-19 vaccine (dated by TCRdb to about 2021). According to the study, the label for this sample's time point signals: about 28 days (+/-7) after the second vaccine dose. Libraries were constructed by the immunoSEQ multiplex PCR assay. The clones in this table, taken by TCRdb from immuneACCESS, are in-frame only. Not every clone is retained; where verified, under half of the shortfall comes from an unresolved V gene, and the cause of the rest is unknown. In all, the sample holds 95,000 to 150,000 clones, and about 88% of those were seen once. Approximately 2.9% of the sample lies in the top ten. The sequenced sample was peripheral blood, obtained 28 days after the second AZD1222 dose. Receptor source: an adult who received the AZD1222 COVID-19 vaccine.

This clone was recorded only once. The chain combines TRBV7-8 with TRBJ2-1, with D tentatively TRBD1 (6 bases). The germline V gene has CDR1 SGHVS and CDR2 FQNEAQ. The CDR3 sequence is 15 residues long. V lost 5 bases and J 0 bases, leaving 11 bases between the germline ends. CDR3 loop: CASSPGTTSYNEQFF. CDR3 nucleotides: TGTGCCAGCAGCCCCGGGACAACCTCCTACAATGAGCAGTTCTTC.

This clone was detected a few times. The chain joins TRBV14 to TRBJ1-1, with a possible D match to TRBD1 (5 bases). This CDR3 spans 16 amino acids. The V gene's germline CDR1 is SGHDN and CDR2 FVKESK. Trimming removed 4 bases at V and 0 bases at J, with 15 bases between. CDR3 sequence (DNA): TGTGCCAGCAGCCCCCGGGGGGGATCCATGAACACTGAAGCTTTCTTT. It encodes CASSPRGGSMNTEAFF.

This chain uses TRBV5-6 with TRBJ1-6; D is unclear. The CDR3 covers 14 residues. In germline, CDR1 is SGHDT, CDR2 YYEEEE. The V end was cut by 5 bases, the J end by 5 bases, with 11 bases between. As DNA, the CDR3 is TGTGCCAGCAGAAAAGAGACCCATAATTCACCCCTCCACTTT. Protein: CASRKETHNSPLHF. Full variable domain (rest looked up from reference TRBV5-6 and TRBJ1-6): DAGVTQSPTHLIKTRGQQVTLRCSPKSGHDTVSWYQQALGQGPQFIFQYYEEEERQRGNFPDRFSGHQFPNYSSELNVNALLLGDSALYLCASRKETHNSPLHFGNGTRLTVT.

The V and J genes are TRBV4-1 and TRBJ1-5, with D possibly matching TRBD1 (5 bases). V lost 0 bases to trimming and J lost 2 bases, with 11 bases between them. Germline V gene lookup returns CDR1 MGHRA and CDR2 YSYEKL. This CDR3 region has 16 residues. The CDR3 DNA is TGCGCCAGCAGCCAAGATAGTGGAGGGGGCAATCAGCCCCAGCATTTT. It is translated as CASSQDSGGGNQPQHF.

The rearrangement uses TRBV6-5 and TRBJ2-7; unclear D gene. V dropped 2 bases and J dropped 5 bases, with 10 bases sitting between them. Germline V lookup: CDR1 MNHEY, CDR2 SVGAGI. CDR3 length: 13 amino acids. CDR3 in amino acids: CASSYAIENEQYF. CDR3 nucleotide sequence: TGTGCCAGCAGTTACGCTATAGAAAACGAGCAGTACTTC.

The CDR3 DNA reads TGTGCCAGCAACCCCCTCCGGGGCGCAGGTCAGCCCCAGCATTTT. Amino acids: CASNPLRGAGQPQHF. The V and J genes are TRBV28 and TRBJ1-5; D possibly corresponds to TRBD1 (5 bases). This CDR3 comprises 15 residues. V was clipped by 7 bases and J by 6 bases, with 19 bases between them. Germline assignment: CDR1 MDHEN and CDR2 SYDVKM.

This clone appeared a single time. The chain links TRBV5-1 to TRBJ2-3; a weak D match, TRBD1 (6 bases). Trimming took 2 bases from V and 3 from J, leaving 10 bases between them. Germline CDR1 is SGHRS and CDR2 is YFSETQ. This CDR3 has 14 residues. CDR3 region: CASSFRQDTDTQYF. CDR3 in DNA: TGCGCCAGCAGCTTTCGACAGGATACAGATACGCAGTATTTT. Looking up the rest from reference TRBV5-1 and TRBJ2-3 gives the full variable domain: KAGVTQTPRYLIKTRGQQVTLSCSPISGHRSVSWYQQTPGQGLQFLFEYFSETQRNKGNFPGRFSGRQFSNSRSEMNVSTLELGDSALYLCASSFRQDTDTQYFGPGTRLTVL.

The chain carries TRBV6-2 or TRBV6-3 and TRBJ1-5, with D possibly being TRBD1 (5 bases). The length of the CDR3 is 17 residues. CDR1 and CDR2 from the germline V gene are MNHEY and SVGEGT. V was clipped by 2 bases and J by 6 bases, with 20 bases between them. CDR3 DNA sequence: TGTGCCAGCAGTTACCCCCGCGGACGAGGGGACGGTCAGCCCCAGCATTTT. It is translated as CASSYPRGRGDGQPQHF.

In DNA form, the CDR3 reads TGCGCCAGCAGCCAAGAATCCGGCTCATTAAACACCATATATTTT. Its translation is CASSQESGSLNTIYF. This chain uses TRBV4-3 with TRBJ1-3; no clear D gene. Deletions cut 0 bases from V and 6 bases from J, with 12 bases between. Germline V CDR1 and CDR2: LGHNA, YSLEER. CDR3 size: 15 residues.

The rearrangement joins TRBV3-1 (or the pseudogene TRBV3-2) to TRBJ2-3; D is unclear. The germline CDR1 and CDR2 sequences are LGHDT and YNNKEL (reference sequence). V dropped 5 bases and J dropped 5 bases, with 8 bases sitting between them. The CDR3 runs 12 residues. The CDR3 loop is CASSSAQDTQYF. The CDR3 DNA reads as TGTGCCAGCAGCTCCGCGCAAGATACGCAGTATTTT.

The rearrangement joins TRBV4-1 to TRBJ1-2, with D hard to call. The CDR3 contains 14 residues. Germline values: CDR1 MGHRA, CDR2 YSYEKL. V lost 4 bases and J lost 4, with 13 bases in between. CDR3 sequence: CASSLTAGTYGYTF. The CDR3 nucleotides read TGCGCCAGCAGCCTGACGGCCGGAACCTATGGCTACACCTTC.

The CDR3 reads CASSLASSGILNEQFF. The CDR3 nucleotides are TGTGCCAGCAGCTTGGCCTCTAGCGGGATATTGAATGAGCAGTTCTTC. The chain couples TRBV5-4 to TRBJ2-1; TRBD2 matches 9 bases. CDR3 length: 16 residues. Per germline, CDR1 SGHNT and CDR2 YYREEE (reference sequence). The trim removed 0 bases at V and 7 bases at J, leaving 8 bases unmatched.

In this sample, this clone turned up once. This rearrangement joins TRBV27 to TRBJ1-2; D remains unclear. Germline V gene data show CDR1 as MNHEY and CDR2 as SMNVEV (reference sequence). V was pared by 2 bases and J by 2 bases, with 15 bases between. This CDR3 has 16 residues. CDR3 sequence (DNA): TGTGCCAGCAGTTTACGATGGGGTGGATCGAACTATGGCTACACCTTC. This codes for CASSLRWGGSNYGYTF.

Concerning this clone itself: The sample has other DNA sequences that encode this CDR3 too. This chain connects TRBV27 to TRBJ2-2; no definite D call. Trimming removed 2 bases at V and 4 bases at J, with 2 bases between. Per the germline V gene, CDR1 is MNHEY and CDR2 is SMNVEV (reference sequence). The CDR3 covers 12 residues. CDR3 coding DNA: TGTGCCAGCAGTTTAGGCACCGGGGAGCTGTTTTTT. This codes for CASSLGTGELFF.

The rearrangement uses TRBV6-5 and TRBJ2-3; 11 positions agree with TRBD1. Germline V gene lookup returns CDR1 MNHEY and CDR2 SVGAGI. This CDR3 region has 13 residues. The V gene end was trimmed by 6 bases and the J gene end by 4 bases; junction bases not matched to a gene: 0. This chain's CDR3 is CASRGQGADTQYF. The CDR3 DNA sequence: TGTGCCAGCAGGGGACAGGGGGCAGATACGCAGTATTTT.

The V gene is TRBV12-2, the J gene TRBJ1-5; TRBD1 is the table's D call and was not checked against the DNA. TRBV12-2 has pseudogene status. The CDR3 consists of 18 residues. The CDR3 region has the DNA TGTGCAAGTCGCTTTGGCCTACCACAGGGGGCCGACAATCAGCCCCAGCATTTT. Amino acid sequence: CASRFGLPQGADNQPQHF.

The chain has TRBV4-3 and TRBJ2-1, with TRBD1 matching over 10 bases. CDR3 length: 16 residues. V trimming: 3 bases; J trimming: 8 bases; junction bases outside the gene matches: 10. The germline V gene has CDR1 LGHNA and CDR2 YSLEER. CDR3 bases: TGCGCCAGCAGCCATTCCGGGACAGGGGAACGGTATGAGCAGTTCTTC. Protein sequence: CASSHSGTGERYEQFF.

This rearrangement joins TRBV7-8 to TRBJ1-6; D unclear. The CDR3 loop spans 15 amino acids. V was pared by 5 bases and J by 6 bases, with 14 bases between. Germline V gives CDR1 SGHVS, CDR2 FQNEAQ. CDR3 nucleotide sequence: TGTGCCAGCAGCCCTAGGTTGTGGGGTAATTCACCCCTCCACTTT. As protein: CASSPRLWGNSPLHF.

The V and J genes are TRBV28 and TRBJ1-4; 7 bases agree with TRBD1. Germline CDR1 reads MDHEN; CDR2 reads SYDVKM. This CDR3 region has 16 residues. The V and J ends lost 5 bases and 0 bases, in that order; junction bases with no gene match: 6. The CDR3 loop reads CASSTEGATTNEKLFF. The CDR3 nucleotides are TGTGCCAGCAGTACCGAGGGGGCGACAACTAATGAAAAACTGTTTTTT.

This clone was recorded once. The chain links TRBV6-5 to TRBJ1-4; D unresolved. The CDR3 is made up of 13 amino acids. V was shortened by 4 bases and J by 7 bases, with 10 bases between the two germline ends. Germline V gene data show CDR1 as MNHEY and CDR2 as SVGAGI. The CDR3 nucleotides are TGTGCCAGCAGTTGGGAGCGAGGTGAAAAACTGTTTTTT. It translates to CASSWERGEKLFF.

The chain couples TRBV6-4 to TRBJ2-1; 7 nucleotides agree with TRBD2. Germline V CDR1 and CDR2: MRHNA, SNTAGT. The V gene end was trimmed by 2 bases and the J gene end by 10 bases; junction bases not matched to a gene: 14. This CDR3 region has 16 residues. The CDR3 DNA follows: TGTGCCAGCAGTGACGCGGGGAGGGGAAACTTGGGAGAGCAGTTCTTC. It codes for CASSDAGRGNLGEQFF.

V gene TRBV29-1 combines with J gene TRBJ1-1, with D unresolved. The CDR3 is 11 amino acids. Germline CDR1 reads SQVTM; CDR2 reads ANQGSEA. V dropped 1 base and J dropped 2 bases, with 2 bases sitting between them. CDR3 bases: TGCAGCGTTGAAGTTAACACTGAAGCTTTCTTT. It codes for CSVEVNTEAFF.

CDR3 in DNA: TGTGCCAGCAGTTTATGGAAGGGGGGCTATGGCTACACCTTC. This translates into CASSLWKGGYGYTF. The chain uses TRBV28 and TRBJ1-2, with D possibly TRBD1 on 6 matching bases. The germline gives CDR1 MDHEN, CDR2 SYDVKM. This CDR3 has 14 residues. The V end was cut by 0 bases, the J end by 4 bases, with 9 bases between.